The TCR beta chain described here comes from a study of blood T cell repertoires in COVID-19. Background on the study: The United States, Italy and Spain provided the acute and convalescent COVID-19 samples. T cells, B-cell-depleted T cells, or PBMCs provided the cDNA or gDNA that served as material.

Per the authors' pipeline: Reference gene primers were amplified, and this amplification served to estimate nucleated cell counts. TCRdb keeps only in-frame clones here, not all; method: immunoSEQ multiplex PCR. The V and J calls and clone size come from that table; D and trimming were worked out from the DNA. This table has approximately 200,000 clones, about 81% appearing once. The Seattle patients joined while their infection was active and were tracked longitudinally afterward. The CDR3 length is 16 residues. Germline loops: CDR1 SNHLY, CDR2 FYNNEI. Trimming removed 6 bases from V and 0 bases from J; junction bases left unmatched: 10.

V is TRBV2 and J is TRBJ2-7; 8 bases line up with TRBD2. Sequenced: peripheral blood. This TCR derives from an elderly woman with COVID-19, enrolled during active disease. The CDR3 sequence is CASRGSGGGHSYEQYF. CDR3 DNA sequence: TGTGCCAGCAGGGGTTCTGGCGGGGGGCACTCCTACGAGCAGTACTTC.